The present T cell receptor beta chain was sequenced within a study of cytomegalovirus exposure and HLA in healthy donors. Study at large: Early release data held about 92 million unique TCRs from HLA-typed donors.

This CDR3 region has 15 residues. Germline-derived CDR1 and CDR2 are SGHNT and YYREEE (reference sequence). Trimming stripped 0 bases from V and 2 bases from J, with 9 bases between. Only one count was recorded for this clone. In the PCR, 60 Vbeta and 13 Jbeta primers were used. Assay: immunoSEQ multiplex PCR; the TCRdb copy retains only in-frame clones and omits some. The sample lists roughly 55,000 clones, around 80% occurring once. The origin of this receptor is a boy younger than 18 in good health and CMV-seropositive. The chain has TRBV5-4 and TRBJ1-3; no clear D. Material: PBMCs. DNA for the CDR3: TGTGCCAGCAGCTTGGCGGCAGGAACTGGAAACACCATATATTTT. This codes for CASSLAAGTGNTIYF.